This T cell receptor (beta chain) comes out of a study of CD8 T cells in ankylosing spondylitis. Findings of the study overall: Reportedly, disease-linked clones are significantly enriched in ankylosing spondylitis patients' matched synovial fluid. Ankylosing spondylitis blood appeared to be characterized by a TCR beta motif of under ten highly homologous variants. A subset of motif variants has previously been described in the synovial fluid and blood of reactive arthritis.

Quantitative molecular-barcoded 5'-RACE generated the TCR beta libraries. TCRdb re-analysed the 5' RACE reads in MiXCR, keeping a single row per CDR3 protein. The table records some 840,000 distinct CDR3 sequences, about 11% of them present only once. Regarding this clonotype: Antigen: not known.

Germline V gene data show CDR1 as SQVTM and CDR2 as ANQGSEA. The CDR3 is 8 residues long. Trimming took off 7 bases at V and 11 bases at J, with 8 bases between the two ends. The gene calls are TRBV29-1 and TRBJ1-1; D not resolved. The TCR comes from a male donor with ankylosing spondylitis. Sequencing was carried out using blood, either unsorted or a sorted T cell fraction (not recorded which). This CDR3 is CSGGSAFF. The CDR3 DNA is TGCAGCGGTGGTTCGGCTTTCTTT.